This record concerns one T cell receptor (beta chain) sequence. The data originate from a study of T-cell memory formation after mild COVID-19. This CDR3 has 13 residues. Germline CDR1 SGDLS, CDR2 YYNGEE. The V gene lost 5 bases and the J gene lost 5 bases, with 8 bases spanning the gap. Via MiXCR, TCRdb re-called the 5' RACE reads, giving one row per CDR3 protein. The sample contains 350,000 or so distinct CDR3 sequences, over 20% of which appear only once. The genes are TRBV9 and TRBJ1-6; D is undetermined. The source material was PBMCs or a T cell subset sorted from them (not recorded which). This TCR derives from an adult woman who had mild COVID-19 (a few samples of this study predate the infection). Cell type and time point are not known. CDR3: CASSNRDNSPLHF. The CDR3 nucleotides are TGTGCCAGCAGTAACAGAGATAATTCACCCCTCCACTTT.